This T cell receptor (beta chain) was retrieved from a study of healthy donors' naive CD4 and CD8 T cells. The CDR3 has 11 residues. Per germline, CDR1 DFQATT and CDR2 SNEGSKA (reference sequence). Trimming removed 5 bases from V and 8 bases from J, with 10 bases in between. Each TCR library used 450 to 600 ng of total RNA and a linear amplification protocol. Each CDR3 protein is one row after TCRdb ran MiXCR on the reads. The sample consists of around 200,000 distinct CDR3 sequences, around 80% of them appearing once. The sample taken for sequencing was naive CD4+ and CD8+ T cells sorted from blood, pooled from several donors. The TCR sequence derives from a pool of human donors in good health; the sample pools cells from several healthy donors. This chain connects TRBV20-1 to TRBJ2-1; D gene ambiguous. The CDR3 loop reads CSAPQVDEQFF. For the CDR3, the DNA is TGCAGTGCTCCTCAGGTAGATGAGCAGTTCTTC.